This entry lists 24 T cell receptor beta chains sequenced from one sample in a study of spatial heterogeneity in lung cancer. TCRdb reanalysed the 5' RACE reads using MiXCR and keeps one entry per CDR3 protein. The data hold some 11,000 distinct CDR3 sequences, with roughly 25% observed a single time. The time point was: sample taken at primary tumor resection. In each case, whole RNA from tumor, nontumor lung or frozen PBMC was sequenced unsorted. Sequencing was performed on PBMCs, taken at surgery. The source of these receptors is a female donor with early-stage non-small cell lung cancer.

This clonotype was seen more than once but under ten times. The chain recombines TRBV7-2 with TRBJ2-7; maybe TRBD2 (5 bases). Germline CDR1 and CDR2: SGHTA and FQGNSA. The CDR3 sequence is 15 residues long. Deletions cut 7 bases from V and 2 bases from J, with 18 bases between. The CDR3 nucleotides are TGTGCCAGCACCGTCTTGGCTAGCAGCACCTACGAGCAGTACTTC. This encodes CASTVLASSTYEQYF. The entire variable domain, with the rest obtained from reference TRBV7-2 and TRBJ2-7, is as follows: GAGVSQSPSNKVTEKGKDVELRCDPISGHTALYWYRQSLGQGLEFLIYFQGNSAPDKSGLPSDRFSAERTGGSVSTLTIQRTQQEDSAVYLCASTVLASSTYEQYFGPGTRLTVT.

In this sample, this clonotype turned up many times. This chain links TRBV5-1 with TRBJ2-1, with TRBD2 as a possible D gene (6 bases). The CDR3 has 16 residues. Germline-derived CDR1 and CDR2 are SGHRS and YFSETQ. Trimming took 2 bases from V and 0 from J, leaving 12 bases between them. The CDR3 region is CASSFSGSSSYNEQFF. The CDR3 bases are TGCGCCAGCAGCTTTAGCGGATCTAGCTCCTACAATGAGCAGTTCTTC.

This clonotype was counted many times. The chain joins TRBV5-6 to TRBJ2-3; the D is unclear. CDR1 and CDR2 from the germline V gene are SGHDT and YYEEEE. The ends were cut back, 4 bases at V and 2 bases at J, with 11 bases in the middle. The CDR3 contains 14 residues. The CDR3 DNA is TGTGCCAGCAGCCGAACCGCGTCCACAGATACGCAGTATTTT. Its translation is CASSRTASTDTQYF.

This clonotype was counted between two and nine times. The gene calls are TRBV12-3 or TRBV12-4 and TRBJ2-6; 7 bases align to TRBD1. V lost 5 bases to trimming and J lost 1 base; unmatched junction nucleotides: 2. This CDR3 contains 15 residues. CDR3 in amino acids: CASSRQGSGANVLTF. CDR3 nucleotides: TGTGCCAGCAGTCGACAGGGTTCTGGGGCCAACGTCCTGACTTTC.

This clonotype occurred a few times. The V call is TRBV29-1, the J call TRBJ2-3, with D tentatively TRBD1 (5 bases). The CDR3 consists of 12 residues. The V end lost 3 bases, the J end lost 7 bases, and 11 bases lay between the germline ends. Germline CDR1 SQVTM, CDR2 ANQGSEA. CDR3 coding DNA: TGCAGCGTTGATGGGGCAAGGAATACGCAGTATTTT. Amino acids: CSVDGARNTQYF.

This clonotype has just one count. This may stem from a read error, because a much larger clone lies one nucleotide away. Since no conserved phenylalanine or tryptophan closes the CDR3, a read error is the likely cause. The J gene is TRBJ2-2, the V gene TRBV6-4; the D is unclear. V was pared by 2 bases and J by 3 bases, with 4 bases between. The CDR3 length is 13 residues. The germline V gene has CDR1 MRHNA and CDR2 SNTAGT. As DNA, the CDR3 is TGTGCCAGCAGTGACAGACACACCGGGGAGCTGTTTTCT. Encoded protein: CASSDRHTGELFS.

V gene TRBV4-3 combines with J gene TRBJ2-5; a weak D match, TRBD2 (7 bases). CDR3 length: 16 residues. Germline V lookup: CDR1 LGHNA, CDR2 YSLEER. Trimming cost V 1 base and J 10 bases, with 22 bases left between them. CDR3 DNA sequence: TGCGCCAGCAGCCAAGTGAAAGGGGGGGTTATCTGTGACCAGTACTTC. It specifies CASSQVKGGVICDQYF.

This chain links TRBV10-3 with TRBJ2-1, with TRBD1 matching 8 bases. V lost 8 bases, J lost 7 bases, and 4 bases stayed unmatched. Germline assignment: CDR1 ENHRY and CDR2 SYGVKD. The CDR3 has 12 residues. CDR3 coding DNA: TGTGCCATCCGGGGACAGGCGAATGAGCAGTTCTTC. Its protein is CAIRGQANEQFF.

This clonotype has a handful of counts. This rearrangement joins TRBV19 to TRBJ2-1, with D possibly TRBD2 on 5 matching bases. Germline CDR1 is LNHDA and CDR2 is SQIVND (reference sequence). CDR3 size: 14 residues. V lost 3 bases, J lost 5 bases, and 11 bases lay in between. DNA for the CDR3: TGTGCCAGTAGTATCCGAGGACTCCACAATGAGCAGTTCTTC. The encoded protein is CASSIRGLHNEQFF.

This clonotype has ten or more counts. The chain combines TRBV6-1 with TRBJ2-7; D perhaps matches TRBD1 (6 bases). Trimming took 3 bases from V and 0 from J, leaving 15 bases between them. The CDR3 is made up of 16 amino acids. The germline CDR1 and CDR2 sequences are MNHNS and SASEGT. The CDR3 reads CASSEDSGDNSYEQYF. DNA of the CDR3: TGTGCCAGCAGTGAGGACTCTGGGGACAACTCCTACGAGCAGTACTTC.

On this clonotype: A much larger clonotype is one base distant, so this may be a read error. This rearrangement joins TRBV14 to TRBJ1-2, with D perhaps matching TRBD1 (5 bases). Germline V lookup: CDR1 SGHDN, CDR2 FVKESK. The CDR3 extends over 12 amino acids. The CDR3: CASSEERGGYTF. The CDR3 bases are TGTGCCAGCAGCGAAGAAAGGGGCGGCTACACCTTC.

At least ten counts were recorded for this clonotype. The rearrangement links TRBV6-5 to TRBJ1-1; maybe TRBD1 (6 bases). The V and J ends lost 6 bases and 8 bases respectively, with 16 bases between them. This CDR3 has 13 residues. Germline CDR1 and CDR2: MNHEY and SVGAGI. The CDR3 DNA reads TGTGCCAGCAGCCAGCCCGGGGGGCGCGAAGCTTTCTTT. The encoded protein is CASSQPGGREAFF.

The V and J genes are TRBV7-3 and TRBJ1-1; a weak D match, TRBD1 (5 bases). The CDR3 runs 13 residues. V lost 8 bases to trimming and J lost 4 bases, with 14 bases between them. In germline, CDR1 is SGHTA, CDR2 FQGTGA. The chain's CDR3 is CASHPTGGTEAFF. The CDR3 DNA is TGTGCCAGCCACCCGACGGGGGGCACTGAAGCTTTCTTT.

The V call is TRBV7-2, the J call TRBJ1-5, with D unclear. Trimming removed 1 base at V and 1 base at J, with 5 bases between. The CDR3 sequence is 14 residues long. Germline values: CDR1 SGHTA, CDR2 FQGNSA. DNA for the CDR3: TGTGCCAGCAGCTTAGAGAGAAGCAATCAGCCCCAGCATTTT. The encoded protein is CASSLERSNQPQHF.

This clonotype came up a few times. This rearrangement joins TRBV6-1 to TRBJ1-1; the D gene is possibly TRBD1 (5 bases). The V end lost 5 bases, the J end lost 7 bases, and 8 bases lay between the germline ends. Germline CDR1 reads MNHNS; CDR2 reads SASEGT. This CDR3 comprises 11 residues. The CDR3: CASSPDSEAFF. The CDR3 nucleotides read TGTGCCAGCAGTCCCGACAGTGAAGCTTTCTTT.

At least ten counts were recorded for this clonotype. V is TRBV28 and J is TRBJ1-2, with 7 bases identical to TRBD1. The CDR3 totals 16 residues. The germline V gene encodes CDR1 MDHEN and CDR2 SYDVKM. The J segment lost 7 bases and the V segment lost 6 bases, leaving 17 bases of the junction unmatched. The CDR3 sequence is CASSLTFNDRAGGYTF. The CDR3 DNA follows: TGTGCCAGCAGCCTTACCTTCAACGACAGGGCCGGTGGCTACACCTTC.

The gene calls are TRBV11-3 and TRBJ1-6; TRBD1 agrees at 9 bases. Germline values: CDR1 SGHNT, CDR2 YENEEA. The CDR3 consists of 14 residues. V trimming: 2 bases; J trimming: 8 bases; junction bases outside the gene matches: 1. The CDR3 spells CASSLRDRDSPLHF. CDR3 nucleotide sequence: TGTGCCAGCAGCTTACGGGACAGGGATTCACCCCTCCACTTT.

CDR3 region: CASSASLGDTQYF. CDR3 sequence (DNA): TGCGCCAGCAGCGCAAGCCTTGGGGATACGCAGTATTTT. The chain links TRBV4-3 to TRBJ2-3, with D hard to call. The germline V and J ends were trimmed by 5 bases and 6 bases, with 12 bases remaining between them. The CDR3 loop spans 13 amino acids. Germline assignment: CDR1 LGHNA and CDR2 YSLEER.

The table lists this clonotype with many counts. The chain uses TRBV10-3 and TRBJ2-1; 13 nucleotides line up with TRBD2. Germline-derived CDR1 and CDR2 are ENHRY and SYGVKD. V trimming: 6 bases; J trimming: 9 bases; junction bases outside the gene matches: 8. The CDR3 runs 15 residues. Here the CDR3 DNA reads TGTGCCATCAGCGAAGGACTAGCGGGAGTCATTGAGCAGTTCTTC. As protein: CAISEGLAGVIEQFF.

The chain is built from TRBV9 and TRBJ2-1, with 9 bases fitting TRBD2. This CDR3 is 15 amino acids long. Germline assignment: CDR1 SGDLS and CDR2 YYNGEE. V lost 3 bases and J lost 0; bases outside the gene matches: 1. This CDR3 is CASSAAGGSYNEQFF. In DNA, the CDR3 is TGTGCCAGCAGCGCAGCGGGGGGCTCCTACAATGAGCAGTTCTTC.

The chain couples TRBV6-5 to TRBJ2-1; 7 bases are a match to TRBD2. This CDR3 is 18 amino acids long. The germline V gene encodes CDR1 MNHEY and CDR2 SVGAGI. With 5 bases clipped from V and 4 bases from J, the junction kept 17 bases outside the gene matches. CDR3 residues: CASSQALTTSGIYNEQFF. CDR3 sequence (DNA): TGTGCCAGCAGTCAGGCTCTAACTACCAGCGGGATTTACAATGAGCAGTTCTTC.

This clonotype has just a few counts. The chain links TRBV7-2 to TRBJ2-2, with 8 bases matching TRBD2. After removal of 8 bases from V and 7 bases from J, the junction contained 0 bases not matched to a gene. Germline V gene sequence: CDR1 SGHTA, CDR2 FQGNSA. The CDR3 has 11 residues. DNA for the CDR3: TGTGCCAGCCGGGAGGGCGGGGAGCTGTTTTTT. It specifies CASREGGELFF.

This clonotype was observed a few times. The chain uses TRBV27 and TRBJ1-1, with a weak D call TRBD1 (5 bases). CDR3 length equals 15 residues. Trimming removed 1 base from V and 0 bases from J, with 9 bases in between. Germline V gene sequence: CDR1 MNHEY, CDR2 SMNVEV (reference sequence). CDR3 DNA sequence: TGTGCCAGCAGTTTATGGGGGGGACTGAACACTGAAGCTTTCTTT. It is translated as CASSLWGGLNTEAFF.

This clonotype was detected ten times or more. The V call is TRBV4-1, the J call TRBJ2-1, with 12 bases fitting TRBD2. CDR3 length equals 16 residues. V lost 3 bases, J lost 8 bases, and 8 bases stayed unmatched. Germline loops: CDR1 MGHRA, CDR2 YSYEKL. CDR3 nucleotides: TGCGCCAGCAGCCAGCACGGTGCTAGCGGGAGGGATGAGCAGTTCTTC. This gives the protein CASSQHGASGRDEQFF.